What follows are 16 T cell receptor beta chains derived from one specimen sequenced in a study of response to subunit inactivated influenza vaccine. MiXCR, run by TCRdb on the RT-PCR reads, gives a single entry per CDR3 protein. Of approximately 500,000 distinct CDR3 sequences in the sample, 10% to 15% are singletons; the top ten hold roughly 14%. The sequences come from PBMCs from blood, collected 35 to 45 days after vaccination. These receptors all come from a man aged 45 to 65 who received an inactivated influenza vaccine.

This clonotype has only a few counts. This chain uses TRBV3-1 with TRBJ1-1; D gene uncertain. Trimming left V 3 bases short and J 0 bases short, with 11 bases between. There are 15 residues in the CDR3. Per germline, CDR1 LGHDT and CDR2 YNNKEL (reference sequence). The CDR3 here is CASSQSGVLNTEAFF. DNA for the CDR3: TGTGCCAGCAGCCAGAGTGGAGTATTGAACACTGAAGCTTTCTTT.

This clonotype showed up just once. The genes are TRBV10-3 and TRBJ2-1, with D perhaps matching TRBD1 (7 bases). Looked up from germline, CDR1 is ENHRY and CDR2 is SYGVKD. V was trimmed by 7 bases and J by 0 bases, leaving 16 bases between them. This CDR3 is built from 16 residues. The CDR3 nucleotides are TGTGCCATCACAGGGGGTGACGGGGGCTCCTACAATGAGCAGTTCTTC. It is translated as CAITGGDGGSYNEQFF.

Only a few counts were recorded for this clonotype. This rearrangement joins TRBV29-1 to TRBJ2-1, with TRBD1 matching over 12 bases. The CDR3 consists of 14 residues. After removal of 3 bases from V and 8 bases from J, the junction contained 5 bases not matched to a gene. Germline V lookup: CDR1 SQVTM, CDR2 ANQGSEA. The CDR3 nucleotides read TGCAGCGTTGAGGGACAGGGGGCTGTCGATGAGCAGTTCTTC. It specifies CSVEGQGAVDEQFF.

This clonotype occurred a few times. This rearrangement joins TRBV4-3 to TRBJ2-1; tentative D call: TRBD2 (6 bases). Trimming left V 0 bases short and J 2 bases short, with 11 bases between. Per germline, CDR1 LGHNA and CDR2 YSLEER. The CDR3 totals 16 residues. The CDR3 sequence is CASSQDLSGAYNEQFF. The CDR3 bases are TGCGCCAGCAGCCAAGATCTTAGCGGTGCCTACAATGAGCAGTTCTTC.

This clonotype was counted between two and nine times. CDR3 residues: CASSLKAQDYGYTF. The CDR3, as DNA: TGTGCCAGCAGCTTAAAGGCGCAGGACTATGGCTACACCTTC. The chain is built from TRBV13 and TRBJ1-2; D unclear. V lost 2 bases and J 3 bases, leaving 10 bases between the germline ends. Germline V gene data show CDR1 as PRHDT and CDR2 as FYEKMQ (reference sequence). This CDR3 spans 14 amino acids.

This rearrangement joins TRBV7-8 to TRBJ1-2; D is undetermined. The CDR3 extends over 15 amino acids. The germline V gene has CDR1 SGHVS and CDR2 FQNEAQ. The germline V and J ends were trimmed by 5 bases and 4 bases, with 17 bases remaining between them. This chain's CDR3 is CASSPRRVVPYGYTF. CDR3 DNA sequence: TGTGCCAGCAGCCCAAGGAGGGTAGTACCCTATGGCTACACCTTC.

This clonotype occurred many times. The V gene is TRBV12-3 or TRBV12-4, the J gene TRBJ2-3; D gene ambiguous. Between the trimmed V and J ends, which lost 6 bases and 4 bases, there was a span of 11 bases. CDR3 length: 13 residues. The DNA of the CDR3 is TGTGCCAGCAGACGGCCCGGGCCAGATACGCAGTATTTT. Encoded protein: CASRRPGPDTQYF.

This clonotype has only a few counts. The rearrangement links TRBV6-2 or TRBV6-3 to TRBJ2-5; 8 bases match TRBD1. The V segment lost 0 bases and the J segment 5 bases; nucleotides outside the gene matches: 11. The CDR3 runs to 17 residues. CDR1 and CDR2 from the germline V gene are MNHEY and SVGEGT. CDR3 sequence reads: CASSYSGTGGYGETQYF. DNA for the CDR3: TGTGCCAGCAGTTACTCCGGGACAGGAGGCTACGGGGAGACCCAGTACTTC.

This clonotype was seen many times. V is TRBV6-1 and J is TRBJ2-1, with a weak D call TRBD2 (6 bases). CDR3 length: 13 amino acids. Germline CDR1 is MNHNS and CDR2 is SASEGT. V lost 5 bases, J lost 9 bases, and 14 bases lay in between. In DNA, the CDR3 is TGTGCCAGCAGTCCCCCGACTAGTCCTGAGCAGTTCTTC. It translates to CASSPPTSPEQFF.

The chain couples TRBV20-1 to TRBJ1-5; 9 positions match TRBD1. The CDR3 runs 13 residues. Germline loops: CDR1 DFQATT, CDR2 SNEGSKA (reference sequence). With 4 bases clipped from V and 6 bases from J, the junction kept 4 bases outside the gene matches. CDR3 residues: CSATTGGSQPQHF. CDR3 DNA: TGCAGTGCTACAACAGGGGGCTCTCAGCCCCAGCATTTT.

The sample holds many counts of this clonotype. This rearrangement joins TRBV7-8 to TRBJ1-1, with D unclear. Trimming pared 1 base from V and 0 bases from J, leaving 9 bases between. Germline assignment: CDR1 SGHVS and CDR2 FQNEAQ. The CDR3 sequence is 15 residues long. CDR3 sequence: CASSLVPGLNTEAFF. The CDR3 coding sequence is TGTGCCAGCAGCTTAGTCCCCGGGTTGAACACTGAAGCTTTCTTT.

This chain uses TRBV7-6 with TRBJ2-7; a possible D gene is TRBD2 (5 bases). The CDR3 is 16 amino acids. The germline V and J ends were trimmed by 2 bases and 5 bases, with 19 bases remaining between them. Germline CDR1 is SGHVS and CDR2 is FNYEAQ. The CDR3 loop is CASSLIAASEGDEQYF. The CDR3 DNA follows: TGTGCCAGCAGCTTAATTGCGGCATCTGAGGGCGACGAGCAGTACTTC.

The chain employs TRBV3-1 and TRBJ2-5; no definite D call. The germline CDR1 and CDR2 sequences are LGHDT and YNNKEL (reference sequence). The CDR3 covers 13 residues. Trimming removed 4 bases at V and 5 bases at J, with 11 bases between. The CDR3 DNA reads as TGTGCCAGCAGCCCCCCCTGGGCCGAGACCCAGTACTTC. This translates into CASSPPWAETQYF.

The genes are TRBV27 and TRBJ1-1; D possibly corresponds to TRBD1 (6 bases). This CDR3 comprises 14 residues. V shed 5 bases and J shed 7 bases, with 17 bases lying between them. From germline, CDR1 is MNHEY and CDR2 SMNVEV (reference sequence). The DNA for the CDR3 is TGTGCCAGCAGTGTACAGGGCAGGTTGGGTGAAGCTTTCTTT. It translates to CASSVQGRLGEAFF.

The chain has TRBV6-2 or TRBV6-3 and TRBJ1-5, with 7 bases aligning to TRBD1. The CDR3 is 17 residues long. Trimming cost V 3 bases and J 0 bases; bases outside gene matches: 8. CDR1 is MNHEY and CDR2 is SVGEGT in the germline V gene. DNA for the CDR3: TGTGCCAGCAGTTATATGGACAGGAGCCATAGCAATCAGCCCCAGCATTTT. It is translated as CASSYMDRSHSNQPQHF.

Ten or more counts support this clonotype. The genes are TRBV12-3 or TRBV12-4 and TRBJ2-3; 7 positions match TRBD1. With V trimmed by 3 bases and J by 2 bases, 8 bases remained unmatched. The CDR3 consists of 16 residues. Here the CDR3 DNA reads TGTGCCAGCAGTTTTCAGGGGACAGCTTCCACAGATACGCAGTATTTT. It encodes CASSFQGTASTDTQYF.